This TCR beta chain was identified in a study of blood T cell repertoires in COVID-19. V was cut by 4 bases and J by 4 bases, with 22 bases left in between. Germline V gives CDR1 SQVTM, CDR2 ANQGSEA. The CDR3 runs 16 residues. Here immunoSEQ multiplex PCR was the method, and the copy in TCRdb shows in-frame clones only, minus some. The sample gives a few hundred thousand clones, around 90% of which show up once; about 15% is in the top ten. Participant ages covered about 18 to 95 years across 25 or so US areas. The chain carries TRBV29-1 and TRBJ1-2; maybe TRBD1 (5 bases). The sample comprised PBMCs or T cells enriched from blood (not recorded which). The receptor comes from a man aged 25 to 45 who had been exposed to COVID-19. The CDR3 region has the DNA TGCAGCGTTGTAGACAGTTTGACAAACCGCGTCTATGGCTACACCTTC. It codes for CSVVDSLTNRVYGYTF.